This T cell receptor (beta chain) came from a study of T cell responses to AZD1222 COVID-19 vaccine. Method: immunoSEQ multiplex PCR; TCRdb's copy keeps in-frame clones and lacks some. Among about 100,000 clones listed, around nine tenths were seen once. V lost 3 bases and J lost 2; bases outside the gene matches: 13. The CDR3 runs 16 residues. CDR1 is GTSNPN, CDR2 SVGIG, per germline (reference sequence). Here the sequenced sample was peripheral blood, taken on day 0 of AZD1222 vaccination. The origin of this receptor is an adult in good health. V gene TRBV30 combines with J gene TRBJ2-7; 7 bases are a match to TRBD1. CDR3 in amino acids: CAWSHRQGVSTYEQYF. Here the CDR3 DNA reads TGTGCCTGGAGCCATAGACAGGGTGTGTCCACCTACGAGCAGTACTTC.